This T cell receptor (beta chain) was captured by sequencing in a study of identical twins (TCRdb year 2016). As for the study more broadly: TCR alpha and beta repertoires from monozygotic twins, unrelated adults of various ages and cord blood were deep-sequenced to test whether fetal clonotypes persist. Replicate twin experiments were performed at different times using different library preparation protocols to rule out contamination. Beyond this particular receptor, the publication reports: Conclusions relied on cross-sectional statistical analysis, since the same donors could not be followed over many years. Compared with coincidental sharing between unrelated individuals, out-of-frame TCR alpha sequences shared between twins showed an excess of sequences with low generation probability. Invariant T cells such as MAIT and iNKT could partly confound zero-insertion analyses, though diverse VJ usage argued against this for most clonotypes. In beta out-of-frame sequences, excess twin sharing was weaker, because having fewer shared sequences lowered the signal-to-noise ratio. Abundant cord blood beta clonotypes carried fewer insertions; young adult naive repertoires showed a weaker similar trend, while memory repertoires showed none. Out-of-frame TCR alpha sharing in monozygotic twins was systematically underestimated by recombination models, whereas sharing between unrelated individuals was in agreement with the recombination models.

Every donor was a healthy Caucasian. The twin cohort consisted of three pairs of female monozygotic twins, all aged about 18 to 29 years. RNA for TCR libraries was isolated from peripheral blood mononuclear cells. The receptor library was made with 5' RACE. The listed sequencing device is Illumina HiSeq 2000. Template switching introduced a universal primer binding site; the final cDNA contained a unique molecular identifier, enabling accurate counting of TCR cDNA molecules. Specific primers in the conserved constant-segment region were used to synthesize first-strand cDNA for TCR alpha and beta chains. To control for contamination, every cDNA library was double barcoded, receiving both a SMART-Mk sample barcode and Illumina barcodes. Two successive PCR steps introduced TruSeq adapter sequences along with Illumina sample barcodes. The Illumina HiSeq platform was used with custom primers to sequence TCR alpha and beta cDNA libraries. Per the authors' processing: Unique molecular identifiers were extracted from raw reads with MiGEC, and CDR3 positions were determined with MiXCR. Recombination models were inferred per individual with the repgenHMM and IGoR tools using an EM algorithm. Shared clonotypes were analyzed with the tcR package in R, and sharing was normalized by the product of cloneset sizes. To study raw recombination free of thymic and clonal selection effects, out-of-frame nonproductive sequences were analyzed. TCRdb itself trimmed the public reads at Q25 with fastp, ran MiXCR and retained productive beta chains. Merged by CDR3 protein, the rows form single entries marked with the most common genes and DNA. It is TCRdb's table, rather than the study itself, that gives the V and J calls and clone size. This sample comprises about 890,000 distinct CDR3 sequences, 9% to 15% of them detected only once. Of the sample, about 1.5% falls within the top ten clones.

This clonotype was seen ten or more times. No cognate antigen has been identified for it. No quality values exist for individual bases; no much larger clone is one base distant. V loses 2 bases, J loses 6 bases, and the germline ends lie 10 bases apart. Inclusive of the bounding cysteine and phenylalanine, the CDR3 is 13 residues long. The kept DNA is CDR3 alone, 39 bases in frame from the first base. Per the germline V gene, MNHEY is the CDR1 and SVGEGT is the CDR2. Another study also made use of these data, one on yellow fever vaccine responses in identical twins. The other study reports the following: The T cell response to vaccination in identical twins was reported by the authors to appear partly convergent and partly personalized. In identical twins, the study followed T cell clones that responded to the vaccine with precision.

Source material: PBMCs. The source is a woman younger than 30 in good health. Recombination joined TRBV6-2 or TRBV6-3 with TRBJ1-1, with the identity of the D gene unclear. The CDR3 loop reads CASSYPTGSEAFF. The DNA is TGTGCCAGCAGTTACCCCACTGGATCTGAAGCTTTCTTT.